The 15 T cell receptor beta chains presented below share a single source sample, sequenced in a study of tumor-infiltrating lymphocytes in primary liver carcinoma. Constant-region priming of around 500 ng total RNA yielded TCR beta cDNA. For TCR beta, libraries were produced by three nested multiplex PCR rounds using slightly modified ARM-PCR. The study ran its first two PCR rounds for around 9 cycles each, using TRBV1-TRBV30 forward primers and a C-beta reverse primer. TCRdb recomputed calls from the multiplex PCR reads with MiXCR, one row per CDR3 protein. The sample has 50,000 to 70,000 distinct CDR3 sequences, 71% seen once. Bulk tissue was left unsorted, and RNA and DNA were co-extracted from approximately 20-30 mg of it. The sequenced material came from liver tumor tissue from sampling region 2. Described subset: tumor region T2, inferior pole. The source is a man in his forties or fifties with primary liver carcinoma and hepatitis B virus infection.

The gene calls are TRBV6-6 and TRBJ2-2; 7 bases fit TRBD2. The V segment lost 11 bases and the J segment 4 bases; nucleotides outside the gene matches: 19. Germline CDR1 is MNHNY and CDR2 is SVGAGI (reference sequence). The CDR3 runs to 17 residues. The CDR3 loop reads CAAGETYATGGTGELFF. Written as DNA, the CDR3 is TGTGCCGCGGGAGAAACTTACGCGACGGGGGGCACCGGGGAGCTGTTTTTT.

This rearrangement joins TRBV29-1 to TRBJ2-3; possibly TRBD2 for D (5 bases). The length of the CDR3 is 15 residues. The germline V gene has CDR1 SQVTM and CDR2 ANQGSEA. Trimming took 7 bases from V and 2 from J, leaving 19 bases between them. CDR3 region: CSAEGMAGITDTQYF. DNA for the CDR3: TGCAGCGCTGAGGGCATGGCCGGCATCACAGATACGCAGTATTTT.

This chain connects TRBV11-2 to TRBJ1-4; D remains unclear. Germline values: CDR1 SGHAT, CDR2 FQNNGV. V was clipped by 9 bases and J by 5 bases, with 22 bases between them. The CDR3 is 16 residues long. Written as DNA, the CDR3 is TGTGCCAGTGGCAAGACCCCAGTAGGAACAAATGAAAAACTGTTTTTT. It yields the protein CASGKTPVGTNEKLFF.

This clonotype has more than one count but fewer than ten. One end of the junction varies from germline; a read error may be responsible. The genes are TRBV5-6 and TRBJ2-2, with 7 bases lining up with TRBD1. The CDR3 spans 15 residues. In germline, CDR1 is SGHDT, CDR2 YYEEEE. CDR3 loop: CASSWGQTNTGELLF. The CDR3 nucleotides read TGTGCCAGCAGCTGGGGACAGACGAACACCGGGGAGCTGTTATTT.

About this clonotype: The junction does not match germline at one end; this may be a read error. CDR3 amino acids: CSVVGTLAGGGSITDTHYF. The CDR3 DNA reads TGCAGCGTTGTGGGAACACTAGCGGGAGGTGGTAGTATCACAGATACGCACTATTTT. The rearrangement uses TRBV29-1 and TRBJ2-3; 12 positions match TRBD2. CDR3 size: 19 residues. Germline V gene data show CDR1 as SQVTM and CDR2 as ANQGSEA.

On this clonotype itself: A read error may account for a junction end that differs from germline. The chain is built from TRBV11-2 and TRBJ2-2; D perhaps matches TRBD2 (6 bases). The CDR3 has 17 amino acids. From germline, CDR1 is SGHAT and CDR2 FQNNGV. This CDR3 reads CASRLALGGANTGVRFF. CDR3 sequence (DNA): TGTGCCAGCAGATTAGCATTAGGAGGGGCGAACACCGGGGTGCGGTTTTTT.

Notes on this clonotype: Sequence at one end of the junction differs from germline and may be a read error. V usage is TRBV29-1 and J usage is TRBJ2-3, with TRBD2 matching 8 bases. Germline CDR1 is SQVTM and CDR2 is ANQGSEA. This CDR3 region has 15 residues. CDR3 nucleotide sequence: TGCCGCGTTTCCGGAACTAGCGGATTCACAGATATGCAGTATTTT. Its protein product is CRVSGTSGFTDMQYF.

Concerning this clonotype: Lacking the conserved final phenylalanine or tryptophan, this CDR3 likely reflects a read error. The gene calls are TRBV6-6 and TRBJ2-4; D gene ambiguous. The germline V gene encodes CDR1 MNHNY and CDR2 SVGAGI (reference sequence). This CDR3 comprises 14 residues. Written as DNA, the CDR3 is TGTGCCAACAGCCCCGGCCAAGCCGAAAACATTCAGTACTTA. It specifies CANSPGQAENIQYL.

Comment on this clonotype: A much larger clone lies one base from this, so it may be a read error. Since the CDR3 does not end with the conserved phenylalanine or tryptophan, this likely comes from a read error. V usage is TRBV11-2 and J usage is TRBJ1-1; tentative D call: TRBD1 (6 bases). Germline lookup yields CDR1 SGHAT and CDR2 FQNNGV. The CDR3 is 13 amino acids. The CDR3 nucleotides read TGTGCCGGCAGCTTAGCTACCGGGACAGAAGCTTTCTTA. Amino acid sequence: CAGSLATGTEAFL.

This clonotype was recorded many times. J is TRBJ2-3 and V is TRBV4-1, with D tentatively TRBD2 (7 bases). Germline V gene lookup returns CDR1 MGHRA and CDR2 YSYEKL. V was clipped by 10 bases and J by 2 bases, with 25 bases between them. This CDR3 contains 17 residues. The CDR3 loop is CATQGGGDDGFTDTQYF. The DNA for the CDR3 is TGCGCCACCCAGGGAGGGGGAGATGATGGATTCACAGATACGCAGTATTTT.

Note on this clonotype: Since the CDR3 does not end with the conserved phenylalanine or tryptophan, this likely comes from a read error. CDR3 DNA: TGTGTCTGGAGTCGGCTGATTAATTCACCCCTCCACATT. Amino acids: CVWSRLINSPLHI. The rearrangement links TRBV30 to TRBJ1-6; D is uncertain. The germline gives CDR1 GTSNPN, CDR2 SVGIG (reference sequence). CDR3 size: 13 residues.

In regard to this clonotype: This may be a read error: a much more frequent sequence differs by one nucleotide. This sequence joins TRBV7-9 and TRBJ1-1; D gene unclear. The CDR3 has 13 residues. V was clipped by 1 base and J by 5 bases, with 8 bases between them. Looked up from germline, CDR1 is SEHNR and CDR2 is FQNEAQ (reference sequence). The chain's CDR3 is CASSLETFTEAFF. The CDR3 nucleotides are TGTGCCAGCAGCTTAGAGACATTTACTGAAGCTTTCTTT.

Concerning this clonotype itself: With a much larger clone just one base away, this may be a read error. The chain's CDR3 is CATSDIGLGNQPQHF. The CDR3, as DNA: TGTGCCACCAGTGATATCGGACTTGGCAATCAGCCCCAGCATTTT. This chain joins TRBV24-1 and TRBJ1-5; no reliable D call. Trimming took 3 bases from V and 2 from J, leaving 10 bases between them. This CDR3 spans 15 amino acids. Germline V gives CDR1 KGHDR, CDR2 SFDVKD.

The sample holds a few counts of this clonotype. A much larger clone differs by one base, so this may be a read error. The genes are TRBV29-1 and TRBJ1-1; D remains ambiguous. The V gene lost 5 bases and the J gene lost 3 bases, with 7 bases spanning the gap. This CDR3 has 11 amino acids. Germline V lookup: CDR1 SQVTM, CDR2 ANQGSEA. The CDR3 protein is CSVLRYTEAFF. The CDR3 DNA sequence: TGCAGCGTTCTCAGATACACTGAAGCTTTCTTT.

Details on this clonotype: Lacking the conserved final phenylalanine or tryptophan, this CDR3 likely reflects a read error. The chain is built from TRBV10-3 and TRBJ1-6; D not certain. The CDR3 consists of 14 residues. Per the germline V gene, CDR1 is ENHRY and CDR2 is SYGVKD. The CDR3 reads CAISEVSFNSALHY. The CDR3 nucleotides read TGTGCCATCAGTGAAGTCAGCTTTAATTCAGCCCTCCACTAT.